The 24 T cell receptor beta chains below come from one sample, sequenced in a study of PD-L1 blockade in urothelial cancer (dated by TCRdb to the late 2010s). Explained via the paper, the time point label denotes: peripheral blood 6 weeks after treatment start. Libraries came from the immunoSEQ multiplex PCR assay. The table was pulled from immuneACCESS by TCRdb, which kept in-frame rearrangements only. Such tables lose some clones; where checked, under half of the loss comes from unresolved V genes, and the rest has no known cause. Here the sample has 35,000 to 40,000 clones; 75% to 90% occur a single time. Clones ranked in the top ten supply roughly 24% of the sample. This material consisted of PBMCs, taken around atezolizumab (anti-PD-L1) treatment. These receptors were taken from a man aged 55 to 70 with urothelial cancer.

V and J are TRBV30 and TRBJ1-5; unclear D gene. The germline V and J ends were trimmed by 2 bases and 3 bases, with 8 bases remaining between them. Germline V gene data show CDR1 as GTSNPN and CDR2 as SVGIG (reference sequence). The CDR3 is 13 amino acids. CDR3 in DNA: TGTGCCTGGAGTCCCGGTGACAATCAGCCCCAGCATTTT. Translation gives CAWSPGDNQPQHF.

The V call is TRBV7-2, the J call TRBJ2-7; 16 bases are a match to TRBD2. Germline assignment: CDR1 SGHTA and CDR2 FQGNSA. V shed 5 bases and J 6 bases; nucleotides not matched to a gene: 1. This CDR3 is built from 14 residues. The CDR3 sequence is CASSGTSGRVEQYF. In nucleotides, the CDR3 is TGTGCCAGCAGCGGGACTAGCGGGAGGGTCGAGCAGTACTTC.

The chain uses TRBV29-1 and TRBJ2-5; D is possibly TRBD2 (6 bases). Between the trimmed V and J ends, which lost 8 bases and 7 bases, there was a span of 14 bases. This CDR3 is built from 11 residues. Germline CDR1 SQVTM, CDR2 ANQGSEA. DNA for the CDR3: TGCAGCTCGGGGGATCGGGGGACCCAGTACTTC. This translates into CSSGDRGTQYF.

This rearrangement joins TRBV7-2 to TRBJ2-7; no reliable D call. Germline CDR1 reads SGHTA; CDR2 reads FQGNSA. V lost 1 base and J lost 3, with 13 bases in between. The CDR3 has 15 residues. CDR3 loop: CASSLVGQASYEQYF. CDR3 coding DNA: TGTGCCAGCAGCTTAGTTGGTCAGGCCAGCTACGAGCAGTACTTC.

The CDR3 is CASMDSRGYEKLFF. The CDR3 coding sequence is TGTGCCAGTATGGATTCGAGGGGGTATGAAAAACTGTTTTTT. The chain recombines TRBV19 with TRBJ1-4; the D gene is possibly TRBD1 (6 bases). Germline CDR1 LNHDA, CDR2 SQIVND (reference sequence). Trimming took 7 bases from V and 6 from J, leaving 15 bases between them. CDR3 size: 14 residues.

The chain has TRBV7-9 and TRBJ1-1, with a weak D call TRBD1 (6 bases). The CDR3 is 17 residues long. Germline loops: CDR1 SEHNR, CDR2 FQNEAQ (reference sequence). Trimming took 1 base from V and 4 from J, leaving 19 bases between them. As DNA, the CDR3 is TGTGCCAGCAGCTTAGTCAACGGACAGAGAGATCTCACTGAAGCTTTCTTT. Translation: CASSLVNGQRDLTEAFF. Using reference TRBV7-9 and TRBJ1-1 for the parts outside the CDR3, the full variable domain is DTGVSQNPRHKITKRGQNVTFRCDPISEHNRLYWYRQTLGQGPEFLTYFQNEAQLEKSRLLSDRFSAERPKGSFSTLEIQRTEQGDSAMYLCASSLVNGQRDLTEAFFGQGTRLTVV.

CDR3 DNA: TGTGCCAGCAGCGTACGCCCAATCACAGGGGGCGCAGGAGATACGCAGTATTTT. As protein: CASSVRPITGGAGDTQYF. The chain couples TRBV9 to TRBJ2-3, with 9 bases that match TRBD1. The germline CDR1 and CDR2 sequences are SGDLS and YYNGEE. The CDR3 length is 18 residues. V lost 1 base and J lost 5; bases outside the gene matches: 14.

The chain carries TRBV7-2 and TRBJ1-1, with no clear D. From germline, CDR1 is SGHTA and CDR2 FQGNSA. The CDR3 sequence is 15 residues long. Trimming removed 5 bases at V and 1 base at J, with 14 bases between. DNA for the CDR3: TGTGCCAGCAGCCCGAACTTACAGCAGAACACTGAAGCTTTCTTT. Its protein is CASSPNLQQNTEAFF.

The chain links TRBV5-1 to TRBJ1-2, with TRBD1 matching over 8 bases. Germline V gene sequence: CDR1 SGHRS, CDR2 YFSETQ. Trimming cost V 4 bases and J 0 bases; bases outside gene matches: 5. The CDR3 contains 15 residues. The DNA of the CDR3 is TGCGCCAGCAGCCCATGGACAGGGTCTAACTATGGCTACACCTTC. Translation: CASSPWTGSNYGYTF.

The chain recombines TRBV5-4 with TRBJ2-1; 9 nucleotides match TRBD1. Per the germline V gene, CDR1 is SGHNT and CDR2 is YYREEE (reference sequence). The CDR3 is 16 amino acids. V lost 0 bases to trimming and J lost 4 bases; unmatched junction nucleotides: 5. The DNA for the CDR3 is TGTGCCAGCAGCTTGGGACCGGGACAGGGATACAATGAGCAGTTCTTC. Amino acid sequence: CASSLGPGQGYNEQFF.

V and J are TRBV7-3 and TRBJ2-2; 7 bases map to TRBD2. This CDR3 is 16 amino acids long. Germline loops: CDR1 SGHTA, CDR2 FQGTGA. The J segment lost 0 bases and the V segment lost 5 bases, leaving 6 bases of the junction unmatched. CDR3 sequence: CASSRTSVPNTGELFF. In DNA form, the CDR3 reads TGTGCCAGCAGCCGAACTAGCGTTCCGAACACCGGGGAGCTGTTTTTT.

The genes are TRBV7-9 and TRBJ2-5; 11 bases line up with TRBD2. Trimming cost V 4 bases and J 4 bases; bases outside gene matches: 2. Germline loops: CDR1 SEHNR, CDR2 FQNEAQ (reference sequence). This CDR3 spans 14 amino acids. DNA of the CDR3: TGTGCCAGCAGCTCCGGACTAGCGGGAGAGACCCAGTACTTC. Amino acids: CASSSGLAGETQYF.

The gene calls are TRBV9 and TRBJ2-7, with D perhaps TRBD2 (5 bases). Trimming shortened V by 0 bases and J by 6 bases, and 13 bases separated the two germline ends. This CDR3 contains 14 residues. Germline lookup yields CDR1 SGDLS and CDR2 YYNGEE. The CDR3: CASSVGSSSFEQYF. The DNA of the CDR3 is TGTGCCAGCAGCGTAGGGTCGTCTAGCTTCGAGCAGTACTTC.

The chain employs TRBV29-1 and TRBJ2-6; D remains unclear. The length of the CDR3 is 12 residues. Germline V gene data show CDR1 as SQVTM and CDR2 as ANQGSEA. Trimming pared 6 bases from V and 4 bases from J, leaving 7 bases between. This CDR3 reads CSVLQGANVLTF. In nucleotides, the CDR3 is TGCAGCGTACTTCAAGGGGCCAACGTCCTGACTTTC.

CDR3: CASSLGQQANTGELFF. In DNA form, the CDR3 reads TGCGCCAGCAGCTTGGGGCAACAAGCGAACACCGGGGAGCTGTTTTTT. The V call is TRBV5-1, the J call TRBJ2-2, with D uncertain. Per germline, CDR1 SGHRS and CDR2 YFSETQ. Trimming stripped 0 bases from V and 0 bases from J, with 9 bases between. CDR3 length: 16 residues.

This chain connects TRBV25-1 to TRBJ1-1, with a possible D match to TRBD1 (6 bases). The V gene lost 3 bases and the J gene lost 1 base, with 15 bases spanning the gap. The length of the CDR3 is 16 residues. The germline V gene encodes CDR1 MGHDK and CDR2 SYGVNS. CDR3 coding DNA: TGTGCCAGCAGTGAGTCGAGAGGACAGCCGAACACTGAAGCTTTCTTT. Translation gives CASSESRGQPNTEAFF. Using reference TRBV25-1 and TRBJ1-1 for the parts outside the CDR3, the full variable domain is EADIYQTPRYLVIGTGKKITLECSQTMGHDKMYWYQQDPGMELHLIHYSYGVNSTEKGDLSSESTVSRIRTEHFPLTLESARPSHTSQYLCASSESRGQPNTEAFFGQGTRLTVV.

The gene calls are TRBV13 and TRBJ2-7; TRBD1 might be the D (6 bases). Looked up from germline, CDR1 is PRHDT and CDR2 is FYEKMQ (reference sequence). The CDR3 covers 16 residues. V lost 1 base and J lost 1, with 14 bases in between. CDR3 nucleotide sequence: TGTGCCAGCAGCTTAGACAGGGCGGCCCTATCCTACGAGCAGTACTTC. It translates to CASSLDRAALSYEQYF.

This chain links TRBV7-8 with TRBJ2-7; weak D call: TRBD1 (5 bases). CDR1 is SGHVS and CDR2 is FQNEAQ in the germline V gene. Trimming left V 7 bases short and J 1 base short, with 14 bases between. There are 14 residues in the CDR3. CDR3 region: CASTVQAKSYEQYF. The CDR3 region has the DNA TGTGCCAGCACGGTACAGGCCAAGTCCTACGAGCAGTACTTC.

The V gene is TRBV13, the J gene TRBJ2-1; D possibly corresponds to TRBD1 (6 bases). The germline V and J ends were trimmed by 4 bases and 10 bases, with 17 bases remaining between them. This CDR3 is built from 14 residues. Germline V gene lookup returns CDR1 PRHDT and CDR2 FYEKMQ (reference sequence). The CDR3 sequence: CASSSDQGLGEQFF. The DNA for the CDR3 is TGTGCCAGCAGCTCCGATCAGGGGCTGGGGGAGCAGTTCTTC. The variable domain in full, completed from reference TRBV13 and TRBJ2-1, reads AAGVIQSPRHLIKEKRETATLKCYPIPRHDTVYWYQQGPGQDPQFLISFYEKMQSDKGSIPDRFSAQQFSDYHSELNMSSLELGDSALYFCASSSDQGLGEQFFGPGTRLTVL.

Points on this clone: The same CDR3 arises from other DNA sequences in this sample as well. The rearrangement links TRBV6-5 to TRBJ1-5, with 7 bases identical to TRBD1. Germline trimming cut 6 bases from V and 4 bases from J; bases unmatched to any gene: 3. The length of the CDR3 is 13 residues. Germline V CDR1 and CDR2: MNHEY, SVGAGI. Here the CDR3 reads CASRRDRNQPQHF. CDR3 sequence (DNA): TGTGCCAGCAGGAGGGACAGAAATCAGCCCCAGCATTTT.

This clone was found a few times. V usage is TRBV6-1 and J usage is TRBJ2-7; 8 positions match TRBD1. V was pared by 3 bases and J by 3 bases, with 10 bases of the junction left unmatched. The CDR3 loop spans 16 amino acids. The germline V gene encodes CDR1 MNHNS and CDR2 SASEGT. The DNA for the CDR3 is TGTGCCAGCAGTGATGAAGTGGCAGGGGGCTTCTACGAGCAGTACTTC. Its protein is CASSDEVAGGFYEQYF.

The chain combines TRBV11-2 with TRBJ1-1; possible D gene TRBD1, 6 bases. V dropped 6 bases and J dropped 1 base, with 15 bases sitting between them. Germline values: CDR1 SGHAT, CDR2 FQNNGV. The CDR3 covers 15 residues. CDR3 DNA: TGTGCCAGCAGGAGGGAAGGACAGCGGAACACTGAAGCTTTCTTT. Its protein is CASRREGQRNTEAFF.

V is TRBV5-1 and J is TRBJ1-2; no firm D call. The CDR3 loop spans 14 amino acids. CDR1 and CDR2 (germline): SGHRS, YFSETQ. Deletions cut 3 bases from V and 4 bases from J, with 13 bases between. CDR3 coding DNA: TGCGCCAGCAGCTCCCAGACAAGCGGCTATGGCTACACCTTC. This translates into CASSSQTSGYGYTF. Full variable domain (outside the CDR3, taken from reference TRBV5-1 and TRBJ1-2): KAGVTQTPRYLIKTRGQQVTLSCSPISGHRSVSWYQQTPGQGLQFLFEYFSETQRNKGNFPGRFSGRQFSNSRSEMNVSTLELGDSALYLCASSSQTSGYGYTFGSGTRLTVV.

The chain joins TRBV9 to TRBJ2-2, with D maybe TRBD2 (5 bases). Germline V CDR1 and CDR2: SGDLS, YYNGEE. V was pared by 0 bases and J by 6 bases, with 12 bases between. CDR3 size: 15 residues. This CDR3 is CASSVEDLRAGELFF. For the CDR3, the DNA is TGTGCCAGCAGCGTAGAGGATTTGAGGGCCGGGGAGCTGTTTTTT.